This T cell receptor beta chain derives from a study of blood T cell repertoires in COVID-19. At the level of the study: PBMCs, B-cell-depleted T cells, or T cells provided the cDNA or gDNA that made up the material.

The CDR3 runs 17 residues. V shed 0 bases, J shed 2 bases, and the junction held 9 bases outside the gene matches. The germline gives CDR1 GTSNPN, CDR2 SVGIG (reference sequence). Per the original data handling: Estimates of nucleated cell counts were drawn from the amplification of reference gene primers. Libraries were prepared by immunoSEQ multiplex PCR; TCRdb keeps only in-frame clonotypes and omits some of them. V, J and clone size were drawn from that table, and D and trimming were deduced from the DNA. In the table there are 170,000 or so clones, around four fifths of which are singletons. The sample taken for sequencing was peripheral blood. This clonotype was sampled from a woman aged 55-69 years with acute or convalescent COVID-19. The J gene is TRBJ2-3, the V gene TRBV30; TRBD1 aligns across 9 bases. For the CDR3, the DNA is TGTGCCTGGAGTGTTAGACTCGGACAGGGGACCACAGATACGCAGTATTTT. Its protein is CAWSVRLGQGTTDTQYF.